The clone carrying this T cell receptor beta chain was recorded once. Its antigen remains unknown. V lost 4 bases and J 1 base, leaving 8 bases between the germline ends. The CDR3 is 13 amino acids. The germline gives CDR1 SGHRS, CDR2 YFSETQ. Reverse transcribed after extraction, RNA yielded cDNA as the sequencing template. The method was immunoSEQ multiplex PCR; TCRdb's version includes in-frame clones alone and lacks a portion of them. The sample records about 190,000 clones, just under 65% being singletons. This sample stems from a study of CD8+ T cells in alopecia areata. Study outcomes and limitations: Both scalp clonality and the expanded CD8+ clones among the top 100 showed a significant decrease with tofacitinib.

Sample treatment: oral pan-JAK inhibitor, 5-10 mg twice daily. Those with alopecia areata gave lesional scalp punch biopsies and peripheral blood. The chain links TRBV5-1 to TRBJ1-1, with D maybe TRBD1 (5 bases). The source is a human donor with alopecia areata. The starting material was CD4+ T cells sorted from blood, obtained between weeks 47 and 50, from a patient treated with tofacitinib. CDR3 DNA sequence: TGCGCCAGCAGCCGCGGGGGGAACACTGAAGCTTTCTTT. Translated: CASSRGGNTEAFF.